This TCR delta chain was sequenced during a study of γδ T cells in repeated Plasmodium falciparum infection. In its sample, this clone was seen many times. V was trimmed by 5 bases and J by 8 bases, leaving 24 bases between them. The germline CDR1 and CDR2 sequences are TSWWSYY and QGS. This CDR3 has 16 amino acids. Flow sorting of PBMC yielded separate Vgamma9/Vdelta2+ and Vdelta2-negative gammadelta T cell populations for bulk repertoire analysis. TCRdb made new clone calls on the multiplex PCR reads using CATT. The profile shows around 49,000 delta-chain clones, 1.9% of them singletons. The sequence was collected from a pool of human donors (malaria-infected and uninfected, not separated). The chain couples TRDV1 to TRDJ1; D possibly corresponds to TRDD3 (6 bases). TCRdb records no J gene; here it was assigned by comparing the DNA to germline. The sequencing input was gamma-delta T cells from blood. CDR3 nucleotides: TGTGCTCTTGGGTTACCGGGGGACTCCCTCGGGCGGAAACTCATCTTT. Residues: CALGLPGDSLGRKLIF.